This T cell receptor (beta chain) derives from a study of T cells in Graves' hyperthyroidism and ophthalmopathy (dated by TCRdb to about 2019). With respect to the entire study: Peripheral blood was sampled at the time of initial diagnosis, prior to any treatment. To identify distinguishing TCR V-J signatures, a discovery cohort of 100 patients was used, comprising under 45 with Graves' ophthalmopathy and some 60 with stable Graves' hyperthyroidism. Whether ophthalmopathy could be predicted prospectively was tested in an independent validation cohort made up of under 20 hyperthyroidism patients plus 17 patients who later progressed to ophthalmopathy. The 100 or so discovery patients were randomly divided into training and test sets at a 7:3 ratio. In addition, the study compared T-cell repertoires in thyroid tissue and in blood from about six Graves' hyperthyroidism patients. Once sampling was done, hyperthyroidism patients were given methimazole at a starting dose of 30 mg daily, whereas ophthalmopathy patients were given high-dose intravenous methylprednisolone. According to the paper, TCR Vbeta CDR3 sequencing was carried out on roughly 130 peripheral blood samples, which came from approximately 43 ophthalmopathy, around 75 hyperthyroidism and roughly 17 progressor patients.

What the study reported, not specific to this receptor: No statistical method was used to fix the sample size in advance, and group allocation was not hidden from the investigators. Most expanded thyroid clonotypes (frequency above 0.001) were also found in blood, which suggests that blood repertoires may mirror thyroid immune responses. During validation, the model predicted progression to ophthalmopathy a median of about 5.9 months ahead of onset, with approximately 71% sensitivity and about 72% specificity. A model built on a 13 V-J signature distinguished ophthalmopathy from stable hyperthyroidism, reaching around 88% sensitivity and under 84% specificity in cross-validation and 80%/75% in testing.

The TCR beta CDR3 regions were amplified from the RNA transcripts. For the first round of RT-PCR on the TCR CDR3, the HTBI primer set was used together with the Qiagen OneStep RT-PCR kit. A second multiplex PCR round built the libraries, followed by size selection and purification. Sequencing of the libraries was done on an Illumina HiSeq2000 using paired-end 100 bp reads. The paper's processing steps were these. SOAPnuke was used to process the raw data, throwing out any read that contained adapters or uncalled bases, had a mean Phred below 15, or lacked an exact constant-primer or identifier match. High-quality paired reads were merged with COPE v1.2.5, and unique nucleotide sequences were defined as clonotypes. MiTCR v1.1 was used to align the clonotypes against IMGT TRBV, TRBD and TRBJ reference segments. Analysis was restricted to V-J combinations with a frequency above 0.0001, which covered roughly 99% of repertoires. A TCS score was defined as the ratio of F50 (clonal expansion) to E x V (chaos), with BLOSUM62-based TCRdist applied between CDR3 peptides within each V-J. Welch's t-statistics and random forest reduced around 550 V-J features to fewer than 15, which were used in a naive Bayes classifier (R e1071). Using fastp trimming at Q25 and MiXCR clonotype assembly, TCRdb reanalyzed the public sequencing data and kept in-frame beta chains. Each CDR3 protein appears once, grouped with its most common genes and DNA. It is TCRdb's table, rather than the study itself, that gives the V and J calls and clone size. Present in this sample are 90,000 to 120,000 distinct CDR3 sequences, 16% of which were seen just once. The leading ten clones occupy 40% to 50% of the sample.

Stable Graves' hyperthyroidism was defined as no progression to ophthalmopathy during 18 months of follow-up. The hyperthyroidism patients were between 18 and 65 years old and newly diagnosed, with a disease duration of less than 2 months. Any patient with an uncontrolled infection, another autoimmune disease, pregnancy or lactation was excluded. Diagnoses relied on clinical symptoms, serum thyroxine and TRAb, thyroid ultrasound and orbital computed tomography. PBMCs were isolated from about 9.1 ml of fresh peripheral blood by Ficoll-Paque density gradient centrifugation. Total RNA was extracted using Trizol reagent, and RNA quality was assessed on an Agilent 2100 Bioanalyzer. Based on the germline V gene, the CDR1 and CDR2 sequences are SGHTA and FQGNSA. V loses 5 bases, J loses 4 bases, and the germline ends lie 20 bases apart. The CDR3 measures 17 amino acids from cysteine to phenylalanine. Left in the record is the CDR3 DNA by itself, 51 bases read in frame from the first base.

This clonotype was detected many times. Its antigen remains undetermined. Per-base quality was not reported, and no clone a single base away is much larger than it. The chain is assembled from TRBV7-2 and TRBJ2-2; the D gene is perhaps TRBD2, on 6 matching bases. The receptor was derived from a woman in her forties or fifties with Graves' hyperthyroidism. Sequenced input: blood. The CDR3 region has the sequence CASSRRGAPHGTGELFF. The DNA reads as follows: TGTGCCAGCAGCCGGCGGGGTGCCCCGCACGGCACCGGGGAGCTGTTTTTT.